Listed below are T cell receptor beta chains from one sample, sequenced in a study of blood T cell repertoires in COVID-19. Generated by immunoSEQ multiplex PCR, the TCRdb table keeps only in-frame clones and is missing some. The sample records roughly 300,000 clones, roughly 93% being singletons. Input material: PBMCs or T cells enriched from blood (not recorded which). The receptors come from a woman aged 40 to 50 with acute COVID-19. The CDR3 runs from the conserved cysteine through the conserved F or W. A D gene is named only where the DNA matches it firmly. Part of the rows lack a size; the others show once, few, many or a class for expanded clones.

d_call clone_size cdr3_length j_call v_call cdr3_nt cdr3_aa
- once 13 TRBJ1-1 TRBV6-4 TGTGCCAGCAGTCCAACGGGGAACACTGAAGCTTTCTTT CASSPTGNTEAFF
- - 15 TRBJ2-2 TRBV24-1 TGTGCCACCAGTGATACCAGGGGAGTCACCGGGGAGCTGTTTTTT CATSDTRGVTGELFF
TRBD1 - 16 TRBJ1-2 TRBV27 TGTGCCAGCAGTTTAAAGTGGCAGGGGGAATACTATGGCTACACCTTC CASSLKWQGEYYGYTF
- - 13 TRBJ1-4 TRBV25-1 TGTGCCAGCAGTCCAGAATATAATGAAAAACTGTTTTTT CASSPEYNEKLFF
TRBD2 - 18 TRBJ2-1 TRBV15 TGTGCCACCAGCAGAGGGGGGGGAATCGAGATATTAAACAATGAGCAGTTCTTC CATSRGGGIEILNNEQFF
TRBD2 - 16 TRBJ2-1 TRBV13 TGTGCCAGCAGCTTCACTAGCGGGAGTGCATACAATGAGCAGTTCTTC CASSFTSGSAYNEQFF
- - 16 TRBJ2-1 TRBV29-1 TGCAGCGTTGAAGTCCCAGCTAGAGAGGGGGGGGATGAGCAGTTCTTC CSVEVPAREGGDEQFF
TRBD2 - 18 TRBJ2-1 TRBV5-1 TGCGCCAGCAGCTTGGACGCCCTAGCGGGAGGTCTTAACTATGAGCAGTTCTTC CASSLDALAGGLNYEQFF
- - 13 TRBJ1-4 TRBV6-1 TGTGCCAGCAGTTATCAGTCTAATGAAAAACTGTTTTTT CASSYQSNEKLFF
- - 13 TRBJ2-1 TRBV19 TGTGCCAGTAGATCGAGAGGGAGCAATGAGCAGTTCTTC CASRSRGSNEQFF
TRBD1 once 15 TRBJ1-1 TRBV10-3 TGTGCCATCAGTGAGCCCCAGGGGGTTGGCACTGAAGCTTTCTTT CAISEPQGVGTEAFF
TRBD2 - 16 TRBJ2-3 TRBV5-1 TGCGCCAGCAGCTCTGCCGGGACTAGCGGCACAGGTACGCAGTATTTT CASSSAGTSGTGTQYF
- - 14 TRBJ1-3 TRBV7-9 TGTGCCAGCAGCTTATTACAGGGCGGTGACACCATATATTTT CASSLLQGGDTIYF
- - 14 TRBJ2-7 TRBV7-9 TGTGCCAGCAGCTTAGCGGGGGGACCCTACGAGCAGTACTTC CASSLAGGPYEQYF